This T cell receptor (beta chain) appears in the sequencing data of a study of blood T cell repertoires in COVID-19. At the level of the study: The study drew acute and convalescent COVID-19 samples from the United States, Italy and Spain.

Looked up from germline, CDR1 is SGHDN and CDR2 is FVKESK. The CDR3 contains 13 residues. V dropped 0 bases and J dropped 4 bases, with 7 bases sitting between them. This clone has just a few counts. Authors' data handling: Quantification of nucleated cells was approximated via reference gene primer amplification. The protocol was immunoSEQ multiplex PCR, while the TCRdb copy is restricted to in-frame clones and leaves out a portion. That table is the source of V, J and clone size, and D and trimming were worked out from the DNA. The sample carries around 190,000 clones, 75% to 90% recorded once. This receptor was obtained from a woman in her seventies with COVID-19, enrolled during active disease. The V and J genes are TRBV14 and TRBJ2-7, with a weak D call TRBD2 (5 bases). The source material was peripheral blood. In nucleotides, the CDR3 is TGTGCCAGCAGCCAAGATACTAGGTACGAGCAGTACTTC. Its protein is CASSQDTRYEQYF.